This T cell receptor beta chain came from a study of T cell responses to AZD1222 COVID-19 vaccine. Broader study findings: Just a handful of AZD1222 recipients were seropositive at baseline. Repertoires were sampled only after the peak T cell response. Donors were chiefly white British, with a greater number of females, and clonal diversity was perhaps underestimated.

Sequencing used immunoSEQ multiplex PCR; TCRdb keeps in-frame clones, though not all of them. The sample lists roughly 170,000 clones, approximately 90% occurring once. This clone came up once. The antigen remains unidentified. Sequenced here: peripheral blood, sampled on day 0 of AZD1222 vaccination. The TCR originated in an adult in good health.

CDR3 sequence (DNA): TGCAGTGCTAGTTGGACGGCCATCAATCAGCCCCAGCATTTT. Its protein product is CSASWTAINQPQHF. This chain links TRBV20-1 with TRBJ1-5; D is ambiguous. Trimming left V 3 bases short and J 3 bases short, with 12 bases between. Looked up from germline, CDR1 is DFQATT and CDR2 is SNEGSKA (reference sequence). This CDR3 region has 14 residues.